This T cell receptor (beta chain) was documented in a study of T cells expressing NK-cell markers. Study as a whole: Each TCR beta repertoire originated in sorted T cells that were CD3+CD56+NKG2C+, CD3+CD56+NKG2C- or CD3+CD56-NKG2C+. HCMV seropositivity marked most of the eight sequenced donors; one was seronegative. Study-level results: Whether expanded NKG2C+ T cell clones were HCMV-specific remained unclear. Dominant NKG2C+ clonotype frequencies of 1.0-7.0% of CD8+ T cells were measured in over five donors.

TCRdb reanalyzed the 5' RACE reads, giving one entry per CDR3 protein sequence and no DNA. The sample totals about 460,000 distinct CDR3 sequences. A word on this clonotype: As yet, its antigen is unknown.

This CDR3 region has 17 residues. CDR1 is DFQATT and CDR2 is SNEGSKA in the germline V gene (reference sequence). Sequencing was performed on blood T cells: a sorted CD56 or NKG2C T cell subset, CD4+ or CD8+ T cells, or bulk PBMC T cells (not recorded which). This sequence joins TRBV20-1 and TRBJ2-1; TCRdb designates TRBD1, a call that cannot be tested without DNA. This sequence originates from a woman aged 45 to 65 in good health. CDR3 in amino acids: CSARDAIRQGFNNEQFF.